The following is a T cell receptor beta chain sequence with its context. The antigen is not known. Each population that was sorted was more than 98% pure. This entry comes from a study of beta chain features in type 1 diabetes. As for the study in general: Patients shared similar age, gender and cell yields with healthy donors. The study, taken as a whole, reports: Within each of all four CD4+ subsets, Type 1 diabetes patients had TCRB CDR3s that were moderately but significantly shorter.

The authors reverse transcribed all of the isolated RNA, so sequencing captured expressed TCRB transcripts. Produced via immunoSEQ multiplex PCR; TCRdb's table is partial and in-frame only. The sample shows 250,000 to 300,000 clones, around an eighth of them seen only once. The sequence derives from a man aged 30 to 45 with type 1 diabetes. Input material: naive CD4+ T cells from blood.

The chain's CDR3 is CASSPPWGGRATGELFF. For the CDR3, the DNA is TGTGCCAGCAGCCCACCGTGGGGGGGTCGGGCCACCGGGGAGCTGTTTTTT. This chain links TRBV11-2 with TRBJ2-2; the match to TRBD2 covers 7 bases. Per germline, CDR1 SGHAT and CDR2 FQNNGV. V lost 5 bases and J lost 4; bases outside the gene matches: 13. This CDR3 has 17 residues.